This TCR beta chain was recovered during a study of cytomegalovirus exposure and HLA in healthy donors. Only one count was recorded for this clone. Amplification used 60 Vbeta primers and 13 Jbeta primers. The table came from immunoSEQ multiplex PCR; TCRdb's copy has only in-frame clones and leaves some out. The sample records hundreds of thousands of clones, more than 60% being singletons. There are 15 residues in the CDR3. The germline gives CDR1 SGHNT, CDR2 YENEEA. Trimming took 5 bases from V and 4 from J; bases not matched to a gene: 6. This TCR was recovered from a woman aged 60-70 years in good health and CMV-seropositive. Sequencing was performed on PBMCs. The V and J genes are TRBV11-3 and TRBJ1-1, with TRBD1 matching over 11 bases. CDR3 sequence: CASSPGQGAFTEAFF. CDR3 coding DNA: TGTGCCAGCAGCCCCGGACAGGGGGCGTTCACTGAAGCTTTCTTT.